What follows is one T cell receptor (beta chain) and its context. It has no known antigen specificity. Within one base of it there is no much larger clone, and no base qualities were kept. At one collaborating source in Seattle, patients were enrolled during active infection and were followed longitudinally through the course of disease. Collaborating institutions collected whole blood in K2EDTA tubes following their own protocols. For TCRbeta analysis, collaborator samples were shipped as frozen whole blood, as isolated PBMCs, or as DNA extracted from either sample type. The data derive from a study of blood T cell repertoires in COVID-19 (dated by TCRdb to the early 2020s). Study-level background: Samples covering the acute and convalescent phases of COVID-19 were provided by collaborators in the United States, Italy and Spain. Deeply sampled blood TCRbeta repertoires from subjects exposed to, actively infected with, or recovered from COVID-19 were included in the dataset. HLA class I and class II types, where available, came from metadata supplied by the sample provider rather than from assay-based typing. The material from the prospective study consisted of cDNA or gDNA derived from T cells, B-cell-depleted T cells, or PBMCs. The repertoires were made available in a free public database intended to serve as a resource for research on the immune response to SARS-CoV-2. The samples were drawn from the first 160 participants of the ongoing ImmuneRACE study and from some 1,300 subjects provided by 6 global collaborators. Nearly every sample came with metadata listing a de-identified subject ID, COVID-19 status, age in years and sex. Overall study results and their limits: The quantity of clinical and demographic metadata differed by source and by participant and was supplied without curation.

The immunoSEQ Assay, a bias-controlled multiplex PCR, was used to amplify TCRbeta CDR3 regions from genomic DNA. From the authors' description of their analysis: The number of nucleated cells in each sample was estimated by amplification of reference gene primers within the assay. Sequence reads were collapsed and filtered to measure the absolute abundance of every unique TCRbeta CDR3 rearrangement. For each sample, productive Simpson clonality was calculated as the square root of Simpson's diversity index across productive rearrangements. TCRdb retrieved this table from immuneACCESS and kept in-frame rearrangements only. Not all clones are present; in checked studies, unresolved V genes account for under half, and no reason is known for the remainder. From that table come the V and J calls and clone size; the DNA was used to work out D and trimming. This sample comprises roughly 260,000 clones, around 92% of them detected only once. Around 2.6% of the sample is in the top ten clones.

CDR1 and CDR2 were assigned from the germline V gene as SGHAT and FQNNGV. V is reduced by 1 base and J by 4 bases, leaving a spacing of 8 bases between them. The CDR3 spans 15 residues, from the cysteine through the phenylalanine. Only the CDR3 region is kept as DNA, spanning 45 bases read in frame from base 1. The receptor comes from a young adult with COVID-19, enrolled during active disease. This chain joins TRBV11-2 to TRBJ2-6; the D gene cannot be named for sure. Source material: peripheral blood. The CDR3 amino acid sequence is: CASSLGVTGANVLTF. Here is the DNA: TGTGCCAGCAGCTTAGGGGTGACAGGGGCCAACGTCCTGACTTTC.